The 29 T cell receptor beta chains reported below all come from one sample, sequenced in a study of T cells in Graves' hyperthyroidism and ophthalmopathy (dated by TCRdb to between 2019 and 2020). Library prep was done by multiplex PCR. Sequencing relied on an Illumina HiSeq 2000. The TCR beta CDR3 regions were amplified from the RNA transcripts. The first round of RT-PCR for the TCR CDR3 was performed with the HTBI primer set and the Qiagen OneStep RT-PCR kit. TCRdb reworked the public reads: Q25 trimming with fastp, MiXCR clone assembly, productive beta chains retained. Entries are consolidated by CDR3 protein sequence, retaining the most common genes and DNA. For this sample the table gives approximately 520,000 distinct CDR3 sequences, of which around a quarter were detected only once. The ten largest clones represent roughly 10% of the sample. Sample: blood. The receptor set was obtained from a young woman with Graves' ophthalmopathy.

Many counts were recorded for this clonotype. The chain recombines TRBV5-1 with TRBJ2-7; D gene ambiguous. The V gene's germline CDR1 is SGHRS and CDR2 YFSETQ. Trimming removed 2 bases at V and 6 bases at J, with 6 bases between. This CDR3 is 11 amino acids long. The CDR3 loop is CASSFNAEQYF. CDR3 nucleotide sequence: TGCGCCAGCAGCTTCAACGCCGAGCAGTACTTC.

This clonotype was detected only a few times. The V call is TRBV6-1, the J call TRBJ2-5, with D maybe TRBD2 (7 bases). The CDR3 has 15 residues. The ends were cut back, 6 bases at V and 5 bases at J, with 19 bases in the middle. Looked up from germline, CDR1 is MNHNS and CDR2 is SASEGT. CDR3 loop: CASRTLVAGAETQYF. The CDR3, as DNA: TGTGCCAGCAGGACCCTCGTTGCGGGGGCCGAGACCCAGTACTTC.

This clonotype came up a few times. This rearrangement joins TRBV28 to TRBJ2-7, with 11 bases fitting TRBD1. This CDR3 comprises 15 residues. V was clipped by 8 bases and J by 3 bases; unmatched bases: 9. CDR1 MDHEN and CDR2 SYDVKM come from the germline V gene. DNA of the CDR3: TGTGCCAGCCGAGATCCGGGGACAGGGGGCTACGAGCAGTACTTC. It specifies CASRDPGTGGYEQYF.

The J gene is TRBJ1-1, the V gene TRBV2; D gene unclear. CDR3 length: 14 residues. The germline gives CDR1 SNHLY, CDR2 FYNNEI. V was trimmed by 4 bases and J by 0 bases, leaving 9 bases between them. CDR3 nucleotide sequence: TGTGCCAGCAGTGGAGGAGGAATGAACACTGAAGCTTTCTTT. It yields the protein CASSGGGMNTEAFF.

The DNA for the CDR3 is TGTGCCAGCAGTTTCCTCCAGACAGGGGGAGGCTACACCTTC. This sequence encodes CASSFLQTGGGYTF. The chain employs TRBV12-3 or TRBV12-4 and TRBJ1-2; 9 bases align to TRBD1. The junction had 7 bases not matched to a gene; V was cut back by 3 bases and J by 8 bases. The CDR3 runs 14 residues.

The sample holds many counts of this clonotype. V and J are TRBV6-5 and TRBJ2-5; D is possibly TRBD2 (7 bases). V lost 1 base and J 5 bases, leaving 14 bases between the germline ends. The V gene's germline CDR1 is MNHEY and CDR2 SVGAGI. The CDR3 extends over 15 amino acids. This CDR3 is CASSYWGGPGETQYF. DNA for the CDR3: TGTGCCAGCAGTTACTGGGGGGGCCCTGGTGAGACCCAGTACTTC.

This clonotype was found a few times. The CDR3 nucleotides are TGTGCCAGCAGCGCGAGGGGGATTGGAAACACCATATATTTT. Translation gives CASSARGIGNTIYF. The chain couples TRBV9 to TRBJ1-3, with a possible D match to TRBD1 (6 bases). Trimming pared 3 bases from V and 3 bases from J, leaving 10 bases between. Germline values: CDR1 SGDLS, CDR2 YYNGEE. This CDR3 spans 14 amino acids.

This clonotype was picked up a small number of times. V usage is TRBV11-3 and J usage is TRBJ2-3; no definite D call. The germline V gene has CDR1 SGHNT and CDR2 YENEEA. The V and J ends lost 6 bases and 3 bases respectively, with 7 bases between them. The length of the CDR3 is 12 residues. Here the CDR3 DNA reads TGTGCCAGCAGTCGAGAAACAGATACGCAGTATTTT. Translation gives CASSRETDTQYF.

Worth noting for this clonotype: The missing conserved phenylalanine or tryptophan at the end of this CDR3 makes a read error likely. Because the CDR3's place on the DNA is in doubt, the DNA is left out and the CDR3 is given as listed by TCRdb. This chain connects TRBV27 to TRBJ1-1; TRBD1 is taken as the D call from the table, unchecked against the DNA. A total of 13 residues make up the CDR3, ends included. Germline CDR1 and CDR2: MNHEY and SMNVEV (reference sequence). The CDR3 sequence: CASSTIDLGLAWV.

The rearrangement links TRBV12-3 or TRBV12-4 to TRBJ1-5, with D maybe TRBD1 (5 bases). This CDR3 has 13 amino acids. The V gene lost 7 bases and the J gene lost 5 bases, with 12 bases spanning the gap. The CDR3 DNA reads TGTGCCAGCATCCCTGGGGACTATCAGCCCCAGCATTTT. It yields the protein CASIPGDYQPQHF.

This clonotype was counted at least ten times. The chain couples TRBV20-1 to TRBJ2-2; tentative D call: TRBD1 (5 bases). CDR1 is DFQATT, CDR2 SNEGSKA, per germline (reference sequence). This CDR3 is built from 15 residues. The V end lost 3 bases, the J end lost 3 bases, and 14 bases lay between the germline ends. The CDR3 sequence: CSASLRGGHTGELFF. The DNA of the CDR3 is TGCAGTGCTAGTCTTAGGGGCGGTCACACCGGGGAGCTGTTTTTT.

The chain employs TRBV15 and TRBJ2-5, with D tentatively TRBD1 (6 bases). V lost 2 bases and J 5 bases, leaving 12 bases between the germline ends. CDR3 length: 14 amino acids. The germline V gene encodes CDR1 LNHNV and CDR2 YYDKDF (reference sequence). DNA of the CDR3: TGTGCCACCAGCAGATCAGGGGTAGGGGAGACCCAGTACTTC. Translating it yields CATSRSGVGETQYF.

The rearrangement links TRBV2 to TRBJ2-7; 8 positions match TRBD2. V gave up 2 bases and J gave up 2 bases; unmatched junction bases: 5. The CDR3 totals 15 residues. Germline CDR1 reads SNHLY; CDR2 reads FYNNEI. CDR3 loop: CASSERGGIAYEQYF. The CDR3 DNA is TGTGCCAGCAGTGAACGGGGGGGCATCGCCTACGAGCAGTACTTC. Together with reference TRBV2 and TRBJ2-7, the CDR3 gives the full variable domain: EPEVTQTPSHQVTQMGQEVILRCVPISNHLYFYWYRQILGQKVEFLVSFYNNEISEKSEIFDDQFSVERPDGSNFTLKIRSTKLEDSAMYFCASSERGGIAYEQYFGPGTRLTVT.

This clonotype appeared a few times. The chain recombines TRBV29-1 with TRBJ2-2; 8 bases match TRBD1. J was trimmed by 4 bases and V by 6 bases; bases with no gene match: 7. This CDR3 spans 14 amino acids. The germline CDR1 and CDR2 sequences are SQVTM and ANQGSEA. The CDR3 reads CSVLRTGSTGELFF. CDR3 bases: TGCAGCGTACTGCGGACAGGGAGCACCGGGGAGCTGTTTTTT.

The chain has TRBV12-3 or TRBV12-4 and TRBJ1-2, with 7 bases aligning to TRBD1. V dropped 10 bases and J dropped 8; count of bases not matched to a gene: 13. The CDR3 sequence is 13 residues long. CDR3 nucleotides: TGTGCCATCTCTACCGAGGGGGCATACGGCTACACCTTC. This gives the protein CAISTEGAYGYTF.

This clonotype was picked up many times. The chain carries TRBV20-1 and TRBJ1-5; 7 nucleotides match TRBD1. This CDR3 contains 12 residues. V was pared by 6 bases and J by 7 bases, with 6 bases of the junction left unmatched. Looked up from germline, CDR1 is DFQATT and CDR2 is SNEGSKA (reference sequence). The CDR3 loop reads CSAWDSRQPQHF. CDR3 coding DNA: TGCAGTGCCTGGGACAGTCGGCAGCCCCAGCATTTT.

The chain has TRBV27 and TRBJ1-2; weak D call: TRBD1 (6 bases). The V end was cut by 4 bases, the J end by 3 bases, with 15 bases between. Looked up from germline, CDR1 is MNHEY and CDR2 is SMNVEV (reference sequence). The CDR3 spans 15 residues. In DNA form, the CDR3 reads TGTGCCAGCAGTTCCACCTCGACAGGAGACTATGGCTACACCTTC. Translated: CASSSTSTGDYGYTF.

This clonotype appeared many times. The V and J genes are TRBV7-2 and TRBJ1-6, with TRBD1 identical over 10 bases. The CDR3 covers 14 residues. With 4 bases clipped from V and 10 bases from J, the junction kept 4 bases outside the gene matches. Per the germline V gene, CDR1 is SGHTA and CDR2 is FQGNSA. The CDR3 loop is CASSWDRGGSPLHF. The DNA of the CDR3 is TGTGCCAGCAGCTGGGACAGGGGTGGATCACCCCTCCACTTT.

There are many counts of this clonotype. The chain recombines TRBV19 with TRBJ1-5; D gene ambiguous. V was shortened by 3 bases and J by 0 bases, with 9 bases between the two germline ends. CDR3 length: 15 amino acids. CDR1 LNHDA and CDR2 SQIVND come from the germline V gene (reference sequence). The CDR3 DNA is TGTGCCAGTAGTATGGCGTGGGATAGCAATCAGCCCCAGCATTTT. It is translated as CASSMAWDSNQPQHF.

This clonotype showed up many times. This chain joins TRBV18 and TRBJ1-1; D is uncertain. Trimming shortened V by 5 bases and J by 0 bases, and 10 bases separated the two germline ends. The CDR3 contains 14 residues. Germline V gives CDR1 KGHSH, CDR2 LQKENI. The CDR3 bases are TGTGCCAGCTCATTCGTTTTAATGAACACTGAAGCTTTCTTT. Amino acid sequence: CASSFVLMNTEAFF.

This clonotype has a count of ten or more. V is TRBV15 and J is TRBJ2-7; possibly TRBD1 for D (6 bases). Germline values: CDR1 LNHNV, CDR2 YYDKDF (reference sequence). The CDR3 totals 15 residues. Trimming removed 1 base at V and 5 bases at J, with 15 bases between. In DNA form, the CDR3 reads TGTGCCACCAGCAGAGTGGGGCCGTACAGGGACGAGCAGTACTTC. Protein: CATSRVGPYRDEQYF.

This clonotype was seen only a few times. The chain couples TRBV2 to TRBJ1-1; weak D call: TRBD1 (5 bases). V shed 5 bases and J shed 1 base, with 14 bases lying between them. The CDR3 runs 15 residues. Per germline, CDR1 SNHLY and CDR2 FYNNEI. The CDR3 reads CASSQPGTSNTEAFF. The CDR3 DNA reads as TGTGCCAGCAGTCAACCCGGGACGTCGAACACTGAAGCTTTCTTT.

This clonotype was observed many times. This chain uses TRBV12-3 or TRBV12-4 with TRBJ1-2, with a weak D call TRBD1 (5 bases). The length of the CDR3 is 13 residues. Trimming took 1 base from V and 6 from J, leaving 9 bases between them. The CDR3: CASSLVGVNGYTF. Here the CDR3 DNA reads TGTGCCAGCAGTTTAGTGGGGGTCAATGGCTACACCTTC.

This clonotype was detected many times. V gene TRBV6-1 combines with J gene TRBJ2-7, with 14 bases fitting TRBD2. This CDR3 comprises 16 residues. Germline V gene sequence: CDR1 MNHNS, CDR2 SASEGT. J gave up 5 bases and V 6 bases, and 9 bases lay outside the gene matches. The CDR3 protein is CASSKGTSGGRNEQYF. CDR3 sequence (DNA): TGTGCCAGCAGCAAAGGGACTAGCGGGGGCCGAAACGAGCAGTACTTC.

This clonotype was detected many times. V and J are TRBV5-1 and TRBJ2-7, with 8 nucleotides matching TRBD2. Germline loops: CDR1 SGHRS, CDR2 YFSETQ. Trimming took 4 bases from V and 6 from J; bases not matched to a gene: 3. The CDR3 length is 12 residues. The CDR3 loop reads CASSPGGGEQYF. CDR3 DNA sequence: TGCGCCAGCAGCCCGGGGGGGGGCGAGCAGTACTTC. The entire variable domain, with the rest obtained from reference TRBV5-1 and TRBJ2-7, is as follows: KAGVTQTPRYLIKTRGQQVTLSCSPISGHRSVSWYQQTPGQGLQFLFEYFSETQRNKGNFPGRFSGRQFSNSRSEMNVSTLELGDSALYLCASSPGGGEQYFGPGTRLTVT.

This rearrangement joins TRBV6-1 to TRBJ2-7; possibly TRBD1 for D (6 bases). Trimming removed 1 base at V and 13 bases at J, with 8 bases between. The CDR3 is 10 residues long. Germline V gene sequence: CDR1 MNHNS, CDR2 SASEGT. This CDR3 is CASSEGQAYF. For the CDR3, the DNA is TGTGCCAGCAGTGAAGGACAGGCCTACTTC.

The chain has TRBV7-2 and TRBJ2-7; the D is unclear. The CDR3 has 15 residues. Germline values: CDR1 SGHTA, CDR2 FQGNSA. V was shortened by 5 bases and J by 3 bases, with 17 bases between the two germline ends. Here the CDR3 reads CASSRQTGRSYEQYF. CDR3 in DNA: TGTGCCAGCAGCCGCCAGACCGGACGGAGCTACGAGCAGTACTTC.

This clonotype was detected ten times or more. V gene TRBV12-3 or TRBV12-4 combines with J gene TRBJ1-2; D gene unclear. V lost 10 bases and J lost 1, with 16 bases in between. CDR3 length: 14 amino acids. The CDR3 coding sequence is TGTGCCACCCAATCCTCCTACCATAACTATGGCTACACCTTC. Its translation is CATQSSYHNYGYTF.

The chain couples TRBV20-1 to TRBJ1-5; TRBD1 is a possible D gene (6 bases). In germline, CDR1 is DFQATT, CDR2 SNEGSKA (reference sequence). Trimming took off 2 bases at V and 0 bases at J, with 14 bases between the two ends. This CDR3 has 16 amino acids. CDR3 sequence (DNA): TGCAGTGCTAGAAAAGGGGGAAGCGATAGCAATCAGCCCCAGCATTTT. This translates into CSARKGGSDSNQPQHF.